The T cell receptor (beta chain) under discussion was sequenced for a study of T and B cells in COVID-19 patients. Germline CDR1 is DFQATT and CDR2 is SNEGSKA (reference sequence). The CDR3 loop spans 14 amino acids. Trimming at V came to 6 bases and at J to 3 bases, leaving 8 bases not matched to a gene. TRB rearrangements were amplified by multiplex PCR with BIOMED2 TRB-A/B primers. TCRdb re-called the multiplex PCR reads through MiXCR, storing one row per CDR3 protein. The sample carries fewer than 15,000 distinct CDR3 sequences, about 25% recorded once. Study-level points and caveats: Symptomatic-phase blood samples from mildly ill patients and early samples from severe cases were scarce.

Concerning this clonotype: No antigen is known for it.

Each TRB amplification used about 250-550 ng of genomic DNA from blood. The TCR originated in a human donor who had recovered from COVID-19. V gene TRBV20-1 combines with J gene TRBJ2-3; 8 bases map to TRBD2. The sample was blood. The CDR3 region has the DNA TGCAGTGCCTCACTAGCGGCGAGGACAGATACGCAGTATTTT. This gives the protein CSASLAARTDTQYF.